The sequence of this TCR beta chain was determined in a study of T cell responses to AZD1222 COVID-19 vaccine. Study-wide findings and caveats: No repertoire was sampled before or during the peak T cell response, only after it. Baseline seropositives among AZD1222 recipients totaled only five or six. Donors skewed white British and female; clonal diversity was possibly underestimated.

This clone has just one count. What it binds is not known. This table comes from immunoSEQ multiplex PCR, and its TCRdb copy is limited to in-frame clones, with some not included. The data hold 150,000 to 200,000 clones, with roughly 94% observed a single time. With 6 bases removed from V and 5 bases from J, the gap between germline ends came to 20 bases. CDR3 length: 15 residues. Germline V gene lookup returns CDR1 MNHEY and CDR2 SVGEGT. The sequencing used peripheral blood, collected on day 0 of AZD1222 vaccination. This chain connects TRBV6-2 or TRBV6-3 to TRBJ2-7; D might be TRBD2 (6 bases). The receptor comes from an adult in good health. CDR3 loop: CASSPRGGLVHEQYF. The CDR3 DNA reads TGTGCCAGCAGCCCGCGGGGCGGCCTCGTCCACGAGCAGTACTTC.